Below, one TCR beta chain is given with its context. Its specificity is not known. Runs used v3.0 of the immunoSEQ assay and were done at survey level. For every sample, sequencing targeted roughly 35,000-50,000 T-cell genomes. This table comes from immunoSEQ multiplex PCR, and its TCRdb copy is limited to in-frame clones, with some not included. The repertoire consists of 14,000 or so clones, with more than 65% occurring once and the leading ten covering 25% to 35%. With 3 bases removed from V and 1 base from J, the gap between germline ends came to 7 bases. This CDR3 region has 14 residues. Germline V gene data show CDR1 as KGHSH and CDR2 as LQKENI. These data originate in a study of long-term antiretroviral therapy in people with HIV. Study conclusions and caveats: In samples taken after ART, diversity increased but remained below transplant donor control levels. Within the repertoire, clones expanded before ART were dominant at all time points.

This TCR derives from a man aged 35 to 55 with HIV. The V call is TRBV18, the J call TRBJ1-3, with TRBD1 as a possible D gene (5 bases). The sample was unsorted PBMCs, taken 3.1 years after starting antiretroviral therapy. The CDR3 is CASSPGGSGNTIYF. Written as DNA, the CDR3 is TGTGCCAGCTCACCCGGGGGGTCTGGAAACACCATATATTTT.